This T cell receptor beta chain is drawn from a study of regulatory T cells in long-lasting Graves disease. This clonotype was picked up many times. The CDR3 consists of 14 residues. The ends were cut back, 4 bases at V and 10 bases at J, with 17 bases in the middle. CDR1 is SGHRS, CDR2 YFSETQ, per germline. Stated time point: newly diagnosed GD, antithyroid drugs for less than 3 months. After RNA was extracted from PBMCs, the TCR library was made from it. Approximately 9.6 milliliters of peripheral blood were drawn into EDTA tubes. Arm-PCR of CDR3 regions with iRepertoire HTBI primers generated TCR beta libraries. TCRdb re-called the multiplex PCR reads with MiXCR, one entry per CDR3 protein. Of 400,000 to 650,000 distinct CDR3 sequences listed, around 15% are singletons. These data were also filed under a second study, of T cells in Graves' hyperthyroidism and ophthalmopathy. This second report adds: The HTBI primer set was used in a first-round RT-PCR of the TCR CDR3.

The sample in question was peripheral blood mononuclear cells (PBMCs), obtained at new diagnosis, from a patient treated with antithyroid drugs. The receptor's source is a middle-aged woman with Graves disease. The rearrangement uses TRBV5-1 and TRBJ2-2; D might be TRBD2 (6 bases). DNA for the CDR3: TGCGCCAGCAGCCCACTCCCGGGAGCCCAGGAGCTGTTTTTT. Its translation is CASSPLPGAQELFF.